The 15 T cell receptor beta chains below come from one sample, sequenced in a study of blood T cell repertoires in COVID-19. Sequencing was performed with immunoSEQ multiplex PCR; in TCRdb, only in-frame clones are kept and a portion is missing. Seen here are around 250,000 clones, approximately 82% observed once, and the top ten hold approximately 5.4%. The sequenced material came from peripheral blood. These receptors were collected from a man older than 75 with acute or convalescent COVID-19.

The genes are TRBV5-5 and TRBJ1-2; D is perhaps TRBD1 (5 bases). Trimming removed 3 bases from V and 3 bases from J, with 15 bases in between. This CDR3 is built from 15 residues. Germline lookup yields CDR1 SGHKS and CDR2 YYEKEE (reference sequence). The DNA for the CDR3 is TGTGCCAGCAGCTCCTTAGACAGTACATACTATGGCTACACCTTC. Amino acid sequence: CASSSLDSTYYGYTF.

This chain joins TRBV7-9 and TRBJ1-1; D is unresolved. Trimming left V 11 bases short and J 1 base short, with 11 bases between. CDR1 is SEHNR, CDR2 FQNEAQ, per germline (reference sequence). This CDR3 region has 12 residues. The CDR3, as DNA: TGTGCCCTCGGGAAAGGGAACACTGAAGCTTTCTTT. Translated: CALGKGNTEAFF. Combining the CDR3 with reference TRBV7-9 and TRBJ1-1 gives the whole variable domain DTGVSQNPRHKITKRGQNVTFRCDPISEHNRLYWYRQTLGQGPEFLTYFQNEAQLEKSRLLSDRFSAERPKGSFSTLEIQRTEQGDSAMYLCALGKGNTEAFFGQGTRLTVV.

The chain links TRBV28 to TRBJ2-7; 10 bases are a match to TRBD2. Unmatched junction bases numbered 4, after V lost 5 bases and J lost 3 bases. Germline CDR1 MDHEN, CDR2 SYDVKM. The CDR3 runs to 14 residues. The CDR3 nucleotides are TGTGCCAGCAGTCCGCGGACTAGCGGCTACGAGCAGTACTTC. Translated: CASSPRTSGYEQYF.

The genes are TRBV29-1 and TRBJ2-7; D may be TRBD1 (6 bases). This CDR3 has 16 amino acids. From germline, CDR1 is SQVTM and CDR2 ANQGSEA. Trimming pared 7 bases from V and 3 bases from J, leaving 25 bases between. CDR3 region: CSARDVLGHPNYEQYF. The CDR3 nucleotides read TGCAGCGCCCGGGACGTGTTGGGACATCCCAACTACGAGCAGTACTTC.

This clone was detected only once. This rearrangement joins TRBV18 to TRBJ2-1; D is uncertain. The germline V and J ends were trimmed by 3 bases and 9 bases, with 9 bases remaining between them. The CDR3 runs 12 residues. Germline CDR1 reads KGHSH; CDR2 reads LQKENI. CDR3 sequence (DNA): TGTGCCAGCTCACCCTCATCGGGTGAGCAGTTCTTC. It specifies CASSPSSGEQFF.

The chain combines TRBV29-1 with TRBJ2-1; possibly TRBD2 for D (6 bases). This CDR3 has 12 amino acids. Germline CDR1 and CDR2: SQVTM and ANQGSEA. Trimming took off 4 bases at V and 9 bases at J, with 13 bases between the two ends. Here the CDR3 reads CSVGEAWGEQFF. The CDR3 DNA follows: TGCAGCGTTGGGGAGGCCTGGGGTGAGCAGTTCTTC.

The rearrangement uses TRBV18 and TRBJ1-1, with D unclear. This CDR3 is 16 amino acids long. Per germline, CDR1 KGHSH and CDR2 LQKENI. V was cut by 3 bases and J by 5 bases, with 19 bases left in between. The CDR3 region is CASSPWPLGPGTEAFF. CDR3 nucleotides: TGTGCCAGCTCACCGTGGCCCCTTGGGCCGGGGACTGAAGCTTTCTTT.

The V gene is TRBV7-3, the J gene TRBJ2-7; TRBD2 matches 7 bases. This CDR3 contains 14 residues. Germline CDR1 SGHTA, CDR2 FQGTGA. The V and J ends lost 5 bases and 1 base, in that order; junction bases with no gene match: 5. CDR3: CASSLTSLSYEQYF. For the CDR3, the DNA is TGTGCCAGCAGCCTGACTAGCCTTTCCTACGAGCAGTACTTC.

The chain combines TRBV5-4 with TRBJ2-7, with D possibly being TRBD2 (6 bases). The CDR3 totals 15 residues. Germline-derived CDR1 and CDR2 are SGHNT and YYREEE (reference sequence). With 4 bases removed from V and 2 bases from J, the gap between germline ends came to 16 bases. This chain's CDR3 is CASSRGNPGPYEQYF. CDR3 sequence (DNA): TGTGCCAGCAGCCGGGGGAATCCGGGGCCCTACGAGCAGTACTTC.

The chain links TRBV3-1 (or the pseudogene TRBV3-2) to TRBJ2-1; D possibly corresponds to TRBD1 (6 bases). The CDR3 spans 17 residues. Germline V gene lookup returns CDR1 LGHDT and CDR2 YNNKEL (reference sequence). V lost 0 bases and J 4 bases, leaving 16 bases between the germline ends. The CDR3 is CASSQDVGTTLYNEQFF. Written as DNA, the CDR3 is TGTGCCAGCAGCCAAGATGTTGGGACAACATTATACAATGAGCAGTTCTTC.

V and J are TRBV6-1 and TRBJ2-7, with TRBD2 as a possible D gene (5 bases). Germline V lookup: CDR1 MNHNS, CDR2 SASEGT. V was shortened by 3 bases and J by 12 bases, with 15 bases between the two germline ends. The CDR3 has 12 amino acids. CDR3 in DNA: TGTGCCAGCAGTGATGAGGGTCTACGACGGTACTTC. It specifies CASSDEGLRRYF.

The V and J genes are TRBV25-1 and TRBJ2-1; D is unresolved. This CDR3 has 13 amino acids. The V and J ends lost 7 bases and 1 base respectively, with 8 bases between them. Per the germline V gene, CDR1 is MGHDK and CDR2 is SYGVNS. CDR3 amino acids: CASMAGSYNEQFF. CDR3 nucleotides: TGTGCCAGCATGGCAGGTTCCTACAATGAGCAGTTCTTC.

This chain connects TRBV9 to TRBJ2-7, with D perhaps matching TRBD2 (6 bases). Germline V lookup: CDR1 SGDLS, CDR2 YYNGEE. The CDR3 runs 15 residues. The V end lost 4 bases, the J end lost 0 bases, and 14 bases lay between the germline ends. The CDR3 sequence: CASSLSGTHSYEQYF. CDR3 bases: TGTGCCAGCAGCCTCTCCGGGACTCACTCCTACGAGCAGTACTTC. Complete variable domain (other parts from reference TRBV9 and TRBJ2-7): DSGVTQTPKHLITATGQRVTLRCSPRSGDLSVYWYQQSLDQGLQFLIQYYNGEERAKGNILERFSAQQFPDLHSELNLSSLELGDSALYFCASSLSGTHSYEQYFGPGTRLTVT.

The V call is TRBV11-3, the J call TRBJ2-5, with 11 bases identical to TRBD1. V lost 1 base, J lost 7 bases, and 5 bases stayed unmatched. The germline V gene encodes CDR1 SGHNT and CDR2 YENEEA. CDR3 length equals 15 residues. CDR3 amino acids: CASSLGTGGVVTQYF. In DNA, the CDR3 is TGTGCCAGCAGCTTAGGGACAGGGGGCGTCGTGACCCAGTACTTC.

The chain employs TRBV10-3 and TRBJ2-7; 10 bases line up with TRBD1. CDR1 ENHRY and CDR2 SYGVKD come from the germline V gene. Trimming took 3 bases from V and 2 from J; bases not matched to a gene: 4. This CDR3 spans 15 amino acids. DNA for the CDR3: TGTGCCATCAGTGAAGGGACAGGGGTCCCCTACGAGCAGTACTTC. This encodes CAISEGTGVPYEQYF.